The 10 T cell receptor beta chains reported below all come from one sample, sequenced in a study of CD8 T cells in Susac syndrome. Random hexamers served to reverse transcribe roughly 0.45 to 1 ug RNA. TCRdb recomputed calls from the immunoSEQ multiplex PCR reads with MiXCR, one row per CDR3 protein. The sample has roughly 200,000 distinct CDR3 sequences; over 85% are singletons. The specimen was CD4+ T cells from PBMCs. The receptors were gathered from a human donor in good health.

The CDR3, as DNA: TGCAGTGCTAGAGATGAGGGCAGGGGGCAGAGGGCTTTCTTT. Protein: CSARDEGRGQRAFF. The chain recombines TRBV20-1 with TRBJ1-1; 8 nucleotides match TRBD1. The CDR3 consists of 14 residues. The germline V gene has CDR1 DFQATT and CDR2 SNEGSKA (reference sequence). The V and J ends lost 0 bases and 11 bases, in that order; junction bases with no gene match: 11.

The rearrangement joins TRBV2 to TRBJ1-5; D remains ambiguous. From germline, CDR1 is SNHLY and CDR2 FYNNEI. The CDR3 contains 13 residues. Trimming removed 4 bases at V and 8 bases at J, with 12 bases between. Here the CDR3 reads CASSGTVQKPQHF. The CDR3, as DNA: TGTGCCAGCAGTGGTACAGTGCAAAAGCCCCAGCATTTT.

The rearrangement links TRBV7-2 to TRBJ2-1; 9 bases fit TRBD1. The CDR3 is made up of 17 amino acids. Germline assignment: CDR1 SGHTA and CDR2 FQGNSA. J gave up 9 bases and V 2 bases, and 14 bases lay outside the gene matches. In DNA form, the CDR3 reads TGTGCCAGCAGCTTACTAGCGGCGGGACAGGGAAGCGGTGAGCAGTTCTTC. This translates into CASSLLAAGQGSGEQFF.

This chain connects TRBV24-1 to TRBJ2-1, with D possibly being TRBD1 (6 bases). Trimming removed 4 bases at V and 0 bases at J, with 12 bases between. CDR1 KGHDR and CDR2 SFDVKD come from the germline V gene. The CDR3 has 16 amino acids. The CDR3 spells CATSEIGQSSYNEQFF. CDR3 bases: TGTGCCACCAGTGAAATCGGACAGAGCTCCTACAATGAGCAGTTCTTC.

The CDR3 sequence: CASSFSPLLAGVQETQYF. CDR3 in DNA: TGTGCCAGCAGTTTCTCCCCGCTACTAGCGGGCGTTCAAGAGACCCAGTACTTC. The gene calls are TRBV27 and TRBJ2-5, with 9 bases identical to TRBD2. Trimming cost V 3 bases and J 2 bases; bases outside gene matches: 13. The CDR3 is 18 amino acids. CDR1 and CDR2 from the germline V gene are MNHEY and SMNVEV (reference sequence).

The chain combines TRBV4-2 with TRBJ2-7, with D perhaps TRBD2 (5 bases). The V and J ends lost 1 base and 4 bases respectively, with 14 bases between them. The CDR3 is 15 residues long. Germline V gene data show CDR1 as LGHNA and CDR2 as YNFKEQ. The CDR3 region has the DNA TGTGCCAGCAGCCAAGGGCGACTACCCGGGTACGAGCAGTACTTC. As protein: CASSQGRLPGYEQYF.

This chain connects TRBV20-1 to TRBJ2-1; 9 bases agree with TRBD2. CDR1 is DFQATT and CDR2 is SNEGSKA in the germline V gene (reference sequence). The CDR3 extends over 14 amino acids. V was pared by 6 bases and J by 7 bases, with 10 bases of the junction left unmatched. The CDR3 loop is CSAHRSGSANEQFF. The CDR3 coding sequence is TGCAGTGCCCACCGTAGCGGGAGTGCGAATGAGCAGTTCTTC.

The rearrangement joins TRBV15 to TRBJ1-1; D gene unclear. Germline V gene sequence: CDR1 LNHNV, CDR2 YYDKDF (reference sequence). Trimming took off 5 bases at V and 11 bases at J, with 18 bases between the two ends. This CDR3 contains 13 residues. This CDR3 is CATSPDEGFEAFF. The CDR3, as DNA: TGTGCCACCAGCCCCGATGAAGGGTTCGAGGCTTTCTTT.

This clonotype came up a few times. The chain uses TRBV5-4 and TRBJ2-5, with 10 bases fitting TRBD2. CDR1 and CDR2 from the germline V gene are SGHNT and YYREEE (reference sequence). V lost 5 bases, J lost 5 bases, and 6 bases stayed unmatched. The CDR3 has 14 residues. The CDR3 nucleotides are TGTGCCAGCAGTCTAAGCGGGAGGGGCGAGACCCAGTACTTC. This codes for CASSLSGRGETQYF.

The chain has TRBV30 and TRBJ1-5; a weak D match, TRBD1 (5 bases). The V end lost 0 bases, the J end lost 0 bases, and 12 bases lay between the germline ends. The CDR3 sequence is 16 residues long. The germline V gene has CDR1 GTSNPN and CDR2 SVGIG (reference sequence). CDR3 loop: CAWSVRGTHSNQPQHF. The DNA of the CDR3 is TGTGCCTGGAGTGTAAGAGGGACGCATAGCAATCAGCCCCAGCATTTT.